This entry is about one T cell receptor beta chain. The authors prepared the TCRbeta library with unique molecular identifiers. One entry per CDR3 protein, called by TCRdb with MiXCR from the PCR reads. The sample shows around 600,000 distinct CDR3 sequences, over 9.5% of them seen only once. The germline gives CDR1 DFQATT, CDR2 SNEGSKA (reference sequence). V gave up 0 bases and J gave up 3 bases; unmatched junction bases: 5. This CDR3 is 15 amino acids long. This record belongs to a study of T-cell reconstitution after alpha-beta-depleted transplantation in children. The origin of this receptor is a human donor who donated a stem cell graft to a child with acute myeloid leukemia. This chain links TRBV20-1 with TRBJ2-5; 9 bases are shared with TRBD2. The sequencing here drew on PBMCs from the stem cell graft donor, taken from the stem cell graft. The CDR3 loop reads CSARDLAGPKETQYF. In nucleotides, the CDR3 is TGCAGTGCTAGAGACCTAGCGGGGCCTAAAGAGACCCAGTACTTC.